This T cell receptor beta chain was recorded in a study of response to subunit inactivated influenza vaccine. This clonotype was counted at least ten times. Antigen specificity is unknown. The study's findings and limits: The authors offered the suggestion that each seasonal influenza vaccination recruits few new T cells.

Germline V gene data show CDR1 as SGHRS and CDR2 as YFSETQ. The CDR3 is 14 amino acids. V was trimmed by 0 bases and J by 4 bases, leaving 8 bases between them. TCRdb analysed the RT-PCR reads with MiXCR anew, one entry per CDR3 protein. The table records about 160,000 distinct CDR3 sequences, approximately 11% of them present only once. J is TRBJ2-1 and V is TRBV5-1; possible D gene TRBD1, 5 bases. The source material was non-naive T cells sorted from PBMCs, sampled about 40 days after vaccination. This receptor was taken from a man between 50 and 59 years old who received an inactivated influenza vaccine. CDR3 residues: CASSLETAYNEQFF. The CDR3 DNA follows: TGCGCCAGCAGCTTGGAGACAGCTTACAATGAGCAGTTCTTC.